These T cell receptor beta chains were read from a single sample in a study of blood T cell repertoires in COVID-19. Clones were sequenced by immunoSEQ multiplex PCR, and TCRdb holds only the in-frame ones, with some missing. The data show tens of thousands of clones, around 90% seen once. Sequencing was done on a sample of peripheral blood. These receptors originate from a man in his sixties with COVID-19, enrolled during active disease. The CDR3 runs from the conserved cysteine through the conserved F or W. The D gene is left open where the match is weak. Not all rows give a size; the values are once, few, many and, for expanded clones, a class.

v_call: TRBV6-5; clone_size: few; j_call: TRBJ1-1; d_call: .; cdr3_nt: TGTGCCAGCAGTCGACGGGGGGCGAACACTGAAGCTTTCTTT; cdr3_aa: CASSRRGANTEAFF
v_call: TRBV19; clone_size: .; j_call: TRBJ1-1; d_call: TRBD1; cdr3_nt: TGTGCGGGGAGGGGGACAGGGTCGAACACTGAAGCTTTCTTT; cdr3_aa: CAGRGTGSNTEAFF
v_call: TRBV6-5; clone_size: .; j_call: TRBJ1-1; d_call: .; cdr3_nt: TGTGCCAGCAGCTCCCAGGGACAAGCCGAAGCTTTCTTT; cdr3_aa: CASSSQGQAEAFF
v_call: TRBV6-6; clone_size: .; j_call: TRBJ2-3; d_call: .; cdr3_nt: TGTGCCAGCAACGCAGGGGGCACAGATACGCAGTATTTT; cdr3_aa: CASNAGGTDTQYF
v_call: TRBV10-2; clone_size: once; j_call: TRBJ1-1; d_call: .; cdr3_nt: TGCGCCAGCAGTGATACAGGTTACGGCACTGAAGCTTTCTTT; cdr3_aa: CASSDTGYGTEAFF
v_call: TRBV5-1; clone_size: .; j_call: TRBJ1-1; d_call: .; cdr3_nt: TGCGCCAGCAGCAGGGGTCTTCAGAACACTGAAGCTTTCTTT; cdr3_aa: CASSRGLQNTEAFF
v_call: TRBV4-2; clone_size: .; j_call: TRBJ2-2; d_call: TRBD2; cdr3_nt: TGTGCCAGCAGCCAAGAACTAGCGGGAGAGGACGGGGAGCTGTTTTTT; cdr3_aa: CASSQELAGEDGELFF
v_call: TRBV6-6; clone_size: .; j_call: TRBJ2-7; d_call: TRBD1; cdr3_nt: TGTGCCAGCAGCACACCCCGGGACAGGGGTAACTACGAGCAGTACTTC; cdr3_aa: CASSTPRDRGNYEQYF
v_call: TRBV7-8; clone_size: .; j_call: TRBJ2-7; d_call: .; cdr3_nt: TGTGCCAGCAGCTTAAGAGCAGGGGCCTTATCACCTAACGAACAGTACTTC; cdr3_aa: CASSLRAGALSPNEQYF
v_call: TRBV5-1; clone_size: .; j_call: TRBJ2-7; d_call: TRBD2; cdr3_nt: TGCGCCAGCAGCTTGACGGGAGGGCCCTCGGGCGAGCAGTACTTC; cdr3_aa: CASSLTGGPSGEQYF
v_call: TRBV5-1; clone_size: .; j_call: TRBJ1-1; d_call: TRBD1; cdr3_nt: TGCGCCAGCATCGGGACAGGGAAGATGAACACTGAAGCTTTCTTT; cdr3_aa: CASIGTGKMNTEAFF
v_call: TRBV28; clone_size: .; j_call: TRBJ1-1; d_call: .; cdr3_nt: TGTGCCAGCCTGGGGGGTGGGTGGACTGAAGCTTTCTTT; cdr3_aa: CASLGGGWTEAFF
v_call: TRBV6-2/TRBV6-3; clone_size: .; j_call: TRBJ2-1; d_call: TRBD2; cdr3_nt: TGTGCCAGCAGTGACCGGGACTACTCTAATGAGCAGTTCTTC; cdr3_aa: CASSDRDYSNEQFF
v_call: TRBV29-1; clone_size: .; j_call: TRBJ2-7; d_call: TRBD1; cdr3_nt: TGCAGCGTTGAAGCACAGGGGGTCGAGCAGTACTTC; cdr3_aa: CSVEAQGVEQYF
v_call: TRBV20-1; clone_size: .; j_call: TRBJ2-1; d_call: TRBD2; cdr3_nt: TGCAGTGCTAGTGCGGGACTAGCGGGGACCATTTCCCCCTACAATGAGCAGTTCTTC; cdr3_aa: CSASAGLAGTISPYNEQFF
v_call: TRBV5-1; clone_size: few; j_call: TRBJ1-2; d_call: TRBD1; cdr3_nt: TGCGCCAGCAGCTTGTGGACAGGGGATGGCTACACCTTC; cdr3_aa: CASSLWTGDGYTF
v_call: TRBV10-3; clone_size: .; j_call: TRBJ2-1; d_call: TRBD2; cdr3_nt: TGTGCCATCAGTGTAGCGGGGGGAGGCCGACAGTTCTTC; cdr3_aa: CAISVAGGGRQFF
v_call: TRBV24-1; clone_size: .; j_call: TRBJ2-1; d_call: .; cdr3_nt: TGTGCCACCAGTGTCCCGGGTAGCTCCTACAATGAGCAGTTCTTC; cdr3_aa: CATSVPGSSYNEQFF
v_call: TRBV10-1; clone_size: .; j_call: TRBJ2-3; d_call: TRBD1; cdr3_nt: TGCGCCACCGGACAGGGGCCCACAGATACGCAGTATTTT; cdr3_aa: CATGQGPTDTQYF
v_call: TRBV18; clone_size: once; j_call: TRBJ1-2; d_call: .; cdr3_nt: TGTGCCAGCTCATCGGACAGTGCTAACTATGGCTACACCTTC; cdr3_aa: CASSSDSANYGYTF
v_call: TRBV7-8; clone_size: few; j_call: TRBJ1-1; d_call: .; cdr3_nt: TGTGCCAGCAGCCCCGGCCCGGGTCGGCAAACTGAAGCTTTCTTT; cdr3_aa: CASSPGPGRQTEAFF
v_call: TRBV6-5; clone_size: .; j_call: TRBJ2-1; d_call: TRBD1; cdr3_nt: TGTGCCAGCAGTTCCTTACCGGGACAGGGAGGCGATGAGCAGTTCTTC; cdr3_aa: CASSSLPGQGGDEQFF
v_call: TRBV19; clone_size: .; j_call: TRBJ1-5; d_call: .; cdr3_nt: TGTGCCAGTAGCAGGAACCCTAATCAGCCCCAGCATTTT; cdr3_aa: CASSRNPNQPQHF
v_call: TRBV5-1; clone_size: .; j_call: TRBJ2-3; d_call: TRBD2; cdr3_nt: TGCGCCAGCAGTCTGACTAGCGGCACAGATACGCAGTATTTT; cdr3_aa: CASSLTSGTDTQYF
v_call: TRBV5-4; clone_size: .; j_call: TRBJ1-1; d_call: TRBD1; cdr3_nt: TGTGCCAGCAGCTTGGAGAGGGGGCTCGAGATGAACACTGAAGCTTTCTTT; cdr3_aa: CASSLERGLEMNTEAFF
v_call: TRBV12-3/TRBV12-4; clone_size: once; j_call: TRBJ1-2; d_call: .; cdr3_nt: TGTGCCAGCAGTTTGTTAGGGGACTATGGCTACACCTTC; cdr3_aa: CASSLLGDYGYTF
v_call: TRBV6-2/TRBV6-3; clone_size: .; j_call: TRBJ2-3; d_call: TRBD2; cdr3_nt: TGTGCCAGCAGTTCGAATAGCGGGAGTGGCACAGATACGCAGTATTTT; cdr3_aa: CASSSNSGSGTDTQYF
v_call: TRBV4-2; clone_size: .; j_call: TRBJ1-3; d_call: TRBD1; cdr3_nt: TGTGCCAGCAGCCAAGGTACAGGGGGTTCCTCTGGAAACACCATATATTTT; cdr3_aa: CASSQGTGGSSGNTIYF
v_call: TRBV6-5; clone_size: .; j_call: TRBJ2-2; d_call: TRBD2; cdr3_nt: TGTGCCAGCAGATATAGCGGGACGAACACCGGGGAGCTGTTTTTT; cdr3_aa: CASRYSGTNTGELFF
v_call: TRBV5-1; clone_size: .; j_call: TRBJ1-3; d_call: TRBD1; cdr3_nt: TGCGCCAGCAGCCCTCGTAAAGACAGGGCCCCCTCTGGAAACACCATATATTTT; cdr3_aa: CASSPRKDRAPSGNTIYF
v_call: TRBV6-2/TRBV6-3; clone_size: .; j_call: TRBJ1-1; d_call: .; cdr3_nt: TGTGCCAGCAGTCGACAGAATTTGAACACTGAAGCTTTCTTT; cdr3_aa: CASSRQNLNTEAFF
v_call: TRBV27; clone_size: .; j_call: TRBJ2-7; d_call: .; cdr3_nt: TGTGCCAGCAGTCTCGGGACTCTTTCCTACGAGCAGTACTTC; cdr3_aa: CASSLGTLSYEQYF
v_call: TRBV28; clone_size: .; j_call: TRBJ2-7; d_call: TRBD1; cdr3_nt: TGTGCCAGCAGACAGGGACAGGGGTCGCACGAGCAGTACTTC; cdr3_aa: CASRQGQGSHEQYF
v_call: TRBV21-1; clone_size: .; j_call: TRBJ1-5; d_call: .; cdr3_nt: TGTGCCAGCAGCACTCAGGGACAGGGGGCGCAGGGTCAGCCCCAGCATTTT; cdr3_aa: CASSTQGQGAQGQPQHF
v_call: TRBV19; clone_size: .; j_call: TRBJ2-7; d_call: .; cdr3_nt: TGTGCCACCCAGGCAGCCTACGAGCAGTACTTC; cdr3_aa: CATQAAYEQYF
v_call: TRBV19; clone_size: once; j_call: TRBJ2-5; d_call: .; cdr3_nt: TGTGCCAGTAGTAGAACAGGGTTTGGGGGTCAAGAGACCCAGTACTTC; cdr3_aa: CASSRTGFGGQETQYF
v_call: TRBV6-5; clone_size: once; j_call: TRBJ2-4; d_call: .; cdr3_nt: TGTGCCAGCAGACTGAGGGGGGCTAGCGGCAACATTCAGTACTTC; cdr3_aa: CASRLRGASGNIQYF
v_call: TRBV20-1; clone_size: .; j_call: TRBJ2-5; d_call: .; cdr3_nt: TGCAGTGCTAACAGTGGAGAGACCCAGTACTTC; cdr3_aa: CSANSGETQYF
v_call: TRBV11-2; clone_size: few; j_call: TRBJ1-1; d_call: .; cdr3_nt: TGTGCCAGCAGCCCGAGAAATGTAATGAACACTGAAGCTTTCTTT; cdr3_aa: CASSPRNVMNTEAFF
v_call: TRBV4-1; clone_size: .; j_call: TRBJ2-7; d_call: TRBD2; cdr3_nt: TGCGCCAGCAGCCAGGAAGGGGTTAGAGCGGGAGGAGTGGGCGAGCAGTACTTC; cdr3_aa: CASSQEGVRAGGVGEQYF
v_call: TRBV5-5; clone_size: .; j_call: TRBJ2-4; d_call: .; cdr3_nt: TGTGCCAGCACCAACCGGGAAAACATTCAGTACTTC; cdr3_aa: CASTNRENIQYF
v_call: TRBV6-2/TRBV6-3; clone_size: .; j_call: TRBJ2-1; d_call: TRBD2; cdr3_nt: TGTGCCAGCAGCCTCGGCGGGGGAGGTGAGCAGTTCTTC; cdr3_aa: CASSLGGGGEQFF
v_call: TRBV7-6; clone_size: .; j_call: TRBJ2-2; d_call: .; cdr3_nt: TGTGCCAGCAGCTCACAGGGTCAGGACACCGGGGAGCTGTTTTTT; cdr3_aa: CASSSQGQDTGELFF
v_call: TRBV6-2/TRBV6-3; clone_size: .; j_call: TRBJ1-4; d_call: .; cdr3_nt: TGTGCCAGCAGTTACTCGATACGGGATGAAAAACTGTTTTTT; cdr3_aa: CASSYSIRDEKLFF
v_call: TRBV5-4; clone_size: .; j_call: TRBJ1-4; d_call: TRBD1; cdr3_nt: TGTGCCAGCAGCTTGGGTGGACAGGGAGGTGAAAAACTGTTTTTT; cdr3_aa: CASSLGGQGGEKLFF
v_call: TRBV3-1/TRBV3-2; clone_size: once; j_call: TRBJ1-1; d_call: .; cdr3_nt: TGTGCCAGCAGGCTAGGGGGGAACACTGAAGCTTTCTTT; cdr3_aa: CASRLGGNTEAFF
v_call: TRBV6-1; clone_size: .; j_call: TRBJ2-7; d_call: .; cdr3_nt: TGTGCCAGCAGTGAAGGTGATGGAGGGGAGCTTCTTAACTACGAGCAGTACTTC; cdr3_aa: CASSEGDGGELLNYEQYF
v_call: TRBV5-4; clone_size: .; j_call: TRBJ2-1; d_call: TRBD1; cdr3_nt: TGTGCCAGCAGCTACCGACAGGGAAAAAGAAATGAGCAGTTCTTC; cdr3_aa: CASSYRQGKRNEQFF
v_call: TRBV6-1; clone_size: .; j_call: TRBJ2-7; d_call: .; cdr3_nt: TGTGCCAGCAGTGAGCTAGACAGGAACATCTACGAGCAGTACTTC; cdr3_aa: CASSELDRNIYEQYF
v_call: TRBV7-9; clone_size: .; j_call: TRBJ1-4; d_call: TRBD1; cdr3_nt: TGTGCCAGCAGCTCTCCCCGGACAGGGGATGAGGCGAGAGAAAAACTGTTTTTT; cdr3_aa: CASSSPRTGDEAREKLFF
v_call: TRBV2; clone_size: .; j_call: TRBJ1-1; d_call: .; cdr3_nt: TGTGCCAGCAGGGAAACAGCTGAAGCTTTCTTT; cdr3_aa: CASRETAEAFF
v_call: TRBV27; clone_size: once; j_call: TRBJ1-4; d_call: .; cdr3_nt: TGTGCCAGCAGCTCACTGCTACTCAATGAAAAACTGTTTTTT; cdr3_aa: CASSSLLLNEKLFF
v_call: TRBV28; clone_size: .; j_call: TRBJ2-7; d_call: .; cdr3_nt: TGTGCCAGCAGTTTAATCGCGGCAACCTACGAGCAGTACTTC; cdr3_aa: CASSLIAATYEQYF
v_call: TRBV7-2; clone_size: .; j_call: TRBJ2-7; d_call: TRBD2; cdr3_nt: TGTGCCAGCAGTCTAAGCGGGGGAATCGACGAGCAGTACTTC; cdr3_aa: CASSLSGGIDEQYF
v_call: TRBV5-1; clone_size: .; j_call: TRBJ2-1; d_call: TRBD2; cdr3_nt: TGCGCCAGCAGCCAGACTAGCGGGAGTTCCTACAATGAGCAGTTCTTC; cdr3_aa: CASSQTSGSSYNEQFF
v_call: TRBV2; clone_size: .; j_call: TRBJ1-1; d_call: .; cdr3_nt: TGTGCCACTGATAGGGGCTCTGAAGCTTTCTTT; cdr3_aa: CATDRGSEAFF
v_call: TRBV9; clone_size: .; j_call: TRBJ1-1; d_call: TRBD1; cdr3_nt: TGTGCCAGCAGCATCGGGACAGGGGGCGATACTGAAGCTTTCTTT; cdr3_aa: CASSIGTGGDTEAFF
v_call: TRBV7-3; clone_size: .; j_call: TRBJ2-7; d_call: TRBD2; cdr3_nt: TGTGCCAGCAACGACCGGGGACTAGGTAGCTCCTACGAGCAGTACTTC; cdr3_aa: CASNDRGLGSSYEQYF